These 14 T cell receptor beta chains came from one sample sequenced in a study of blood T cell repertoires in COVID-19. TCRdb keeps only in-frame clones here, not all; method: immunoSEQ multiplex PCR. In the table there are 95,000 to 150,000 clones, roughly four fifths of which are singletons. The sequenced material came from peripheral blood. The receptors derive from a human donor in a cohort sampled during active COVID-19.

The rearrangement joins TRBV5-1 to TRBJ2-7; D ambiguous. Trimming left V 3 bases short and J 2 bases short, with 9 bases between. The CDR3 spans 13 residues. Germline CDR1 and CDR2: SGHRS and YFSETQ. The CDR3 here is CASSYEMTYEQYF. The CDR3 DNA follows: TGCGCCAGCAGCTATGAGATGACCTACGAGCAGTACTTC.

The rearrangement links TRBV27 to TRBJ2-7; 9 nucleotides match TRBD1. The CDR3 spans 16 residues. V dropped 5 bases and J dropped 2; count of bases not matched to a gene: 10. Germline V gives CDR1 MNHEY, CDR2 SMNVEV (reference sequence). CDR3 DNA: TGTGCCAGCAGTCTTGGGGGAAGACAGGGGGCCTACGAGCAGTACTTC. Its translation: CASSLGGRQGAYEQYF.

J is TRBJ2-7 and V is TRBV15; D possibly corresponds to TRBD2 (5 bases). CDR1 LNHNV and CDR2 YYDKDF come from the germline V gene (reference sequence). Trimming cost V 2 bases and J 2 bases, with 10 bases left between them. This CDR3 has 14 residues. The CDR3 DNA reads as TGTGCCACCAGCAGACTAGCAGATCCCTACGAGCAGTACTTC. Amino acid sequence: CATSRLADPYEQYF.

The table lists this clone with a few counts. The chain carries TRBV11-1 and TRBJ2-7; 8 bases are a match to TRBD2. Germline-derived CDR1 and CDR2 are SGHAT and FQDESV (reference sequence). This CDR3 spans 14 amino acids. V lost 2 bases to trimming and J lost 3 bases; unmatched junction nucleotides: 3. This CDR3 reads CASSLTSGIYEQYF. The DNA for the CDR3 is TGTGCCAGCAGCTTAACTAGCGGAATCTACGAGCAGTACTTC. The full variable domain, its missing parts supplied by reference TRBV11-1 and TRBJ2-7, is EAEVAQSPRYKITEKSQAVAFWCDPISGHATLYWYRQILGQGPELLVQFQDESVVDDSQLPKDRFSAERLKGVDSTLKIQPAELGDSAMYLCASSLTSGIYEQYFGPGTRLTVT.

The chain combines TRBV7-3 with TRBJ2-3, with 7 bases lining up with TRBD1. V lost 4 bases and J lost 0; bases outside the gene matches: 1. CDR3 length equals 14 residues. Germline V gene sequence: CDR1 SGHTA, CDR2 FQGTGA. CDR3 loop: CASSSDRSTDTQYF. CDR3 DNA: TGTGCCAGCAGCTCGGACAGGAGCACAGATACGCAGTATTTT.

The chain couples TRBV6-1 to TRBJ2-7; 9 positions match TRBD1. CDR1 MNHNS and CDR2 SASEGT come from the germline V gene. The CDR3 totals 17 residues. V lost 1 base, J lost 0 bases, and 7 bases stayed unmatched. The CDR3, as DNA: TGTGCCAGCAGTGAAGACCCGGGACAGGGTCACTCCTACGAGCAGTACTTC. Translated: CASSEDPGQGHSYEQYF.

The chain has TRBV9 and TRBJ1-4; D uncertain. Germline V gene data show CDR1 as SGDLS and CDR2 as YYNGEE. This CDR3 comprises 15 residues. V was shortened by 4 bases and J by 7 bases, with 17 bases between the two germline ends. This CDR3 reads CASSLTGSVSEKLFF. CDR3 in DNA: TGTGCCAGCAGCCTTACCGGGAGCGTGAGTGAAAAACTGTTTTTT. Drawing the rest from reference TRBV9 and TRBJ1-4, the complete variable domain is DSGVTQTPKHLITATGQRVTLRCSPRSGDLSVYWYQQSLDQGLQFLIQYYNGEERAKGNILERFSAQQFPDLHSELNLSSLELGDSALYFCASSLTGSVSEKLFFGSGTQLSVL.

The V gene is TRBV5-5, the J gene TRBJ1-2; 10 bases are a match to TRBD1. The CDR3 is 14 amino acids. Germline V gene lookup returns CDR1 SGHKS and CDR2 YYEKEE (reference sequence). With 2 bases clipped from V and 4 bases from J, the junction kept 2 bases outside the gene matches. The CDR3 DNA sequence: TGTGCCAGCAGCTTAGGGACAGGGGTCTATGGCTACACCTTC. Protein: CASSLGTGVYGYTF.

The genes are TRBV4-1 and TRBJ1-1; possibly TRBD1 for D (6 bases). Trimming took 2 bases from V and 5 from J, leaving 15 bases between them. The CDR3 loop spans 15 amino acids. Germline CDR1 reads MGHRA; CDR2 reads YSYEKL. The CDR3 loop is CASSQQGSVTTEAFF. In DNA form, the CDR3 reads TGCGCCAGCAGCCAACAGGGGAGTGTTACAACTGAAGCTTTCTTT.

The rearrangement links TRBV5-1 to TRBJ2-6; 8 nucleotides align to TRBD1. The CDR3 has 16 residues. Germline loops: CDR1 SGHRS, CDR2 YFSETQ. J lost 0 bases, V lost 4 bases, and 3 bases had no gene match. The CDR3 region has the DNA TGCGCCAGCAGCCCCACAGGGGGCTCTGGGGCCAACGTCCTGACTTTC. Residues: CASSPTGGSGANVLTF.

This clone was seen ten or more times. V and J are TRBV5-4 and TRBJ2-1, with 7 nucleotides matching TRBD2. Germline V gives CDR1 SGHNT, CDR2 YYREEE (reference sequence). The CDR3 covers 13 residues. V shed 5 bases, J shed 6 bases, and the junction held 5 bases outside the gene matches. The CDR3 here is CASRAGPSNEQFF. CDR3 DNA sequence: TGTGCCAGCAGAGCGGGGCCATCCAATGAGCAGTTCTTC.

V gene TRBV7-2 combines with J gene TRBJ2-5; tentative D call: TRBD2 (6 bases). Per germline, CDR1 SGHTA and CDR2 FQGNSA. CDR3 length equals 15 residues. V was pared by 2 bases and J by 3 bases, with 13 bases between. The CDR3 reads CASSLYPREEETQYF. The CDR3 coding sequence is TGTGCCAGCAGCTTATACCCAAGGGAGGAAGAGACCCAGTACTTC.

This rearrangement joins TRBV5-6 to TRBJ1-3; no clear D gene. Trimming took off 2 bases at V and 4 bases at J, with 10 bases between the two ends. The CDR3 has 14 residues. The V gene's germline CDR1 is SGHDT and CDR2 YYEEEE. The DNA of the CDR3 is TGTGCCAGCAGCTTAGGGAGGGAAGGAAACACCATATATTTT. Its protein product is CASSLGREGNTIYF.

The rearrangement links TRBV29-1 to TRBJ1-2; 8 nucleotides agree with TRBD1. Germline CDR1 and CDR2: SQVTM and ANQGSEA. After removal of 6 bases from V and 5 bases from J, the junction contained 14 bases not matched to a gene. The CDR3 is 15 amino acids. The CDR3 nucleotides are TGCAGCGTGGGCCACCTTCGGACAGGGTCTTATGGCTACACCTTC. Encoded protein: CSVGHLRTGSYGYTF.